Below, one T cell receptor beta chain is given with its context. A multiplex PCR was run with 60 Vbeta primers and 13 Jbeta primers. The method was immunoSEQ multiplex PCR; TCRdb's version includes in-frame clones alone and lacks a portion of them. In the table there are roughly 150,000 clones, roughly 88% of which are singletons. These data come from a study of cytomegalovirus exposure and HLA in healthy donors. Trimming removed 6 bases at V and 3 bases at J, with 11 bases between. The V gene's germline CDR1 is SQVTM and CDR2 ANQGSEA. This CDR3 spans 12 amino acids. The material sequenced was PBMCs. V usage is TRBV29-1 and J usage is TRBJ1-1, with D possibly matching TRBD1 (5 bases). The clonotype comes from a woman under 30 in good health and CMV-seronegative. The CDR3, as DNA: TGCAGCGTCGCTAGGGGTTACACTGAAGCTTTCTTT. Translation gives CSVARGYTEAFF.